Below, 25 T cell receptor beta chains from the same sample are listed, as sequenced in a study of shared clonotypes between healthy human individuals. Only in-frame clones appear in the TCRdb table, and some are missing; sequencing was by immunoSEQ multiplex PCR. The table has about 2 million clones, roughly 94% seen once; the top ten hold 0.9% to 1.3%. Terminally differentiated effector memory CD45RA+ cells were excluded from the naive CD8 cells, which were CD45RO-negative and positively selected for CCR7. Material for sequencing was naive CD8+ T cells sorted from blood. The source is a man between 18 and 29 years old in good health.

CDR3 sequence: CASSQEGILGADTQYF. CDR3 nucleotides: TGTGCCAGCAGCCAAGAAGGCATCTTAGGCGCAGATACGCAGTATTTT. The chain couples TRBV4-2 to TRBJ2-3, with D unclear. The CDR3 spans 16 residues. Germline loops: CDR1 LGHNA, CDR2 YNFKEQ. The V gene lost 0 bases and the J gene lost 4 bases, with 14 bases spanning the gap.

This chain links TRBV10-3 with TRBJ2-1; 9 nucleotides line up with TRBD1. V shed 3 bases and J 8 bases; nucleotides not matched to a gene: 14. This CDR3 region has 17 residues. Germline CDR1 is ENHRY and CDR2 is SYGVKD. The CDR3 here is CAISDQHQGQGFYEQFF. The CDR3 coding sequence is TGTGCCATCAGTGACCAACATCAGGGACAGGGTTTTTATGAGCAGTTCTTC.

Here the CDR3 reads CASSQEGAAYDEQFF. The CDR3 region has the DNA TGCGCCAGCAGTCAGGAGGGGGCGGCCTATGATGAGCAGTTCTTC. This chain connects TRBV10-1 to TRBJ2-1, with a possible D match to TRBD1 (7 bases). There are 15 residues in the CDR3. Germline assignment: CDR1 WNHNN and CDR2 SYGVQD (reference sequence). V lost 5 bases and J lost 8, with 19 bases in between.

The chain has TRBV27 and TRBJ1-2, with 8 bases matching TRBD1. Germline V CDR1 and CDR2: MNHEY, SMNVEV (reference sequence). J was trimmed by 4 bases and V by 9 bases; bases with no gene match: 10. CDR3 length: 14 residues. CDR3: CASMPGQALYGYTF. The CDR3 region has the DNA TGTGCCAGTATGCCGGGACAGGCCCTCTATGGCTACACCTTC.

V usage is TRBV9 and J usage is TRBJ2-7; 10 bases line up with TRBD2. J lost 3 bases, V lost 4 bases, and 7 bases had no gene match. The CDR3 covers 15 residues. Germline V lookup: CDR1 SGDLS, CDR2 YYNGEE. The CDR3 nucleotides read TGTGCCAGCAGCCCCACCGGGACTAGCGACTACGAGCAGTACTTC. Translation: CASSPTGTSDYEQYF.

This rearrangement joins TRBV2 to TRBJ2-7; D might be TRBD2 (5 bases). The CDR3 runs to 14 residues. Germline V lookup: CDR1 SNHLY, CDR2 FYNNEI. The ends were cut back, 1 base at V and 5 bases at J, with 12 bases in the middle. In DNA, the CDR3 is TGTGCCAGCAGTGAAGGGGGAGAGGCCCACGAGCAGTACTTC. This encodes CASSEGGEAHEQYF.

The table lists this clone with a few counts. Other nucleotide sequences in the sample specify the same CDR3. CDR3 residues: CASSHGLAGAYEQYF. The CDR3 nucleotides are TGCGCCAGCAGCCACGGACTAGCGGGAGCCTACGAGCAGTACTTC. The chain recombines TRBV4-3 with TRBJ2-7; 13 positions match TRBD2. V lost 3 bases, J lost 2 bases, and 1 base stayed unmatched. Germline-derived CDR1 and CDR2 are LGHNA and YSLEER. The CDR3 covers 15 residues.

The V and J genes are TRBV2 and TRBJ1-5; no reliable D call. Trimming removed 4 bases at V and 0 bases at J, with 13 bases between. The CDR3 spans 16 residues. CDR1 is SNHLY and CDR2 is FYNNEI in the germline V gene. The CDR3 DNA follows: TGTGCCAGCAGTGGACCGGGCGGGGATAGCAATCAGCCCCAGCATTTT. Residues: CASSGPGGDSNQPQHF.

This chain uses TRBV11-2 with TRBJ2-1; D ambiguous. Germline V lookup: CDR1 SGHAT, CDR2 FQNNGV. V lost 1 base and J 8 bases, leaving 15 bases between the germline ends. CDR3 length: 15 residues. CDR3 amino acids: CASSLGLGPNYEQFF. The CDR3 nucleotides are TGTGCCAGCAGCTTAGGTTTAGGCCCTAACTATGAGCAGTTCTTC.

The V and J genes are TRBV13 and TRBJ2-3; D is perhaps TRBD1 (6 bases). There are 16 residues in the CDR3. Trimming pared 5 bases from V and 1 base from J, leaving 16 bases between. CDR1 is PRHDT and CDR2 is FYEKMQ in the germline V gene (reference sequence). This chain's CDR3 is CASSVWGLSGTDTQYF. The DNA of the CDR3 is TGTGCCAGCAGCGTATGGGGGCTCTCGGGCACAGATACGCAGTATTTT.

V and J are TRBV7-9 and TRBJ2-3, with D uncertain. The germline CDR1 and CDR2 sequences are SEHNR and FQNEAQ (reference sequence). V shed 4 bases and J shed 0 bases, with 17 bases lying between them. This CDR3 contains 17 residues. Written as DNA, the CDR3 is TGTGCCAGCAGCTCCATTGACCCGCAGGCGAGCACAGATACGCAGTATTTT. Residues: CASSSIDPQASTDTQYF.

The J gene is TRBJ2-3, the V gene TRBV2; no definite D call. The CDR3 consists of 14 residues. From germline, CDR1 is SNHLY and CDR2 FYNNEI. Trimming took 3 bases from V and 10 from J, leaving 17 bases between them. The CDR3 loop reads CASSDNGPPDAQYF. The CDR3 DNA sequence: TGTGCCAGCAGTGATAACGGGCCCCCCGACGCGCAGTATTTT.

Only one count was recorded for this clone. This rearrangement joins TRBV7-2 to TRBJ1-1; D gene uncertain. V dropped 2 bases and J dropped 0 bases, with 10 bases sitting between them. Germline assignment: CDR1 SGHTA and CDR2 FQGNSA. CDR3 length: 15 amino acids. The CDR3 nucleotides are TGTGCCAGCAGCTTATTCGGCCAGCTGAACACTGAAGCTTTCTTT. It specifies CASSLFGQLNTEAFF.

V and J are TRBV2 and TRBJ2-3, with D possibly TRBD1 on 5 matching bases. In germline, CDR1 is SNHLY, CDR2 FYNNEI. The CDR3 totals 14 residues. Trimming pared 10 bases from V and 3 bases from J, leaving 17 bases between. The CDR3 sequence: CATPGQGLTDTQYF. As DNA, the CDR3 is TGTGCCACCCCCGGCCAGGGATTGACAGATACGCAGTATTTT.

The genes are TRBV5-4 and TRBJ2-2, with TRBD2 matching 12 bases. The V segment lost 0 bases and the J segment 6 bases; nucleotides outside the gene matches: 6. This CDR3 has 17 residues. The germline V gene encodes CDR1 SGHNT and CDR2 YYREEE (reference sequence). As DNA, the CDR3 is TGTGCCAGCAGCTTGGACACTAGCGGGGGGCCCCCCGGGGAGCTGTTTTTT. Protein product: CASSLDTSGGPPGELFF. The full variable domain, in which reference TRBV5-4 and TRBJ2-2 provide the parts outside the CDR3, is ETGVTQSPTHLIKTRGQQVTLRCSSQSGHNTVSWYQQALGQGPQFIFQYYREEENGRGNFPPRFSGLQFPNYSSELNVNALELDDSALYLCASSLDTSGGPPGELFFGEGSRLTVL.

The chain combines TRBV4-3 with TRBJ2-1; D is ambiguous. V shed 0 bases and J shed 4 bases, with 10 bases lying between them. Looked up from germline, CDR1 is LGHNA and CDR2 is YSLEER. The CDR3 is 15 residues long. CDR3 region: CASSQDRAFYNEQFF. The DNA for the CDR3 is TGCGCCAGCAGCCAAGATAGGGCCTTTTACAATGAGCAGTTCTTC.

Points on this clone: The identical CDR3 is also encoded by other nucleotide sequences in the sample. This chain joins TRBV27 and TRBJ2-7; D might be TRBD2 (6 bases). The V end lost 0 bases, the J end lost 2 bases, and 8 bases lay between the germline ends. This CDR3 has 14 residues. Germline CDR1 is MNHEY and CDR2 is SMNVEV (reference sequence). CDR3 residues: CASSLSWGAYEQYF. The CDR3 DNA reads TGTGCCAGCAGTTTATCATGGGGGGCCTACGAGCAGTACTTC.

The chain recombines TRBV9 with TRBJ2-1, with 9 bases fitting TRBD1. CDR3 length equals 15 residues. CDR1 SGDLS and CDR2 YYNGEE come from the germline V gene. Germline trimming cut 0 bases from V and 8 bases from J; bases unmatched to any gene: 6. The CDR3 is CASSVEGQGGDEQFF. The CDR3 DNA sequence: TGTGCCAGCAGCGTAGAGGGACAGGGCGGCGATGAGCAGTTCTTC.

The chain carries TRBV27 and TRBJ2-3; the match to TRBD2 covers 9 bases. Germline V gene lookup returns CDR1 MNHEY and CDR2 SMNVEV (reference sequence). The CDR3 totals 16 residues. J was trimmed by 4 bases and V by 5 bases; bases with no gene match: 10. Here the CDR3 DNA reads TGTGCCAGCAGTCCCCCGGGACTAGCATCTCCAGATACGCAGTATTTT. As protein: CASSPPGLASPDTQYF.

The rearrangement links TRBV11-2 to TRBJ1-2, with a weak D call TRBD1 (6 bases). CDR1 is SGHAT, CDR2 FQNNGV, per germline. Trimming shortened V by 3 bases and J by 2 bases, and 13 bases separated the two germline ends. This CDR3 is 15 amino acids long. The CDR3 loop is CASSLAPDRNYGYTF. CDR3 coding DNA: TGTGCCAGCAGCTTGGCCCCGGACAGAAACTATGGCTACACCTTC.

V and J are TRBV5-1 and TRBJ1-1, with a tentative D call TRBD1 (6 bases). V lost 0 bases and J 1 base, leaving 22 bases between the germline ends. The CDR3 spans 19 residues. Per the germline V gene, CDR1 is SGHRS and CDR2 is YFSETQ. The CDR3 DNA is TGCGCCAGCAGCTTGGACTACTCCGGGACTCGGACAGCGAACACTGAAGCTTTCTTT. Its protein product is CASSLDYSGTRTANTEAFF.

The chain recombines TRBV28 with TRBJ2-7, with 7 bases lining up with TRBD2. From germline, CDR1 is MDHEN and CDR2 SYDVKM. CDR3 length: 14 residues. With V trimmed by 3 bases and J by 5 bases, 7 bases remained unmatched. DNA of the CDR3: TGTGCCAGCAGTTTGGGGCGGGGGATAGACGAGCAGTACTTC. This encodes CASSLGRGIDEQYF.

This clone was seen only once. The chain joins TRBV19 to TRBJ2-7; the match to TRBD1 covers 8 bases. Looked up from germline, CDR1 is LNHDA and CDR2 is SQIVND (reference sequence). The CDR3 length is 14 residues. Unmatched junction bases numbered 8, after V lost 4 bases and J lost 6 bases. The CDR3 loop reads CASSNDRGRREQYF. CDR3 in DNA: TGTGCCAGTAGTAACGACAGGGGACGACGCGAGCAGTACTTC.

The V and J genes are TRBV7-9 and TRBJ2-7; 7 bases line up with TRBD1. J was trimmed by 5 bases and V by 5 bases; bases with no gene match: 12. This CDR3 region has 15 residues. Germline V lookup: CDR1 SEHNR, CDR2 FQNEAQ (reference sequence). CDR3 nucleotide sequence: TGTGCCAGCAGCCTCAGACAGGGCCCACTTCACGAGCAGTACTTC. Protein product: CASSLRQGPLHEQYF.

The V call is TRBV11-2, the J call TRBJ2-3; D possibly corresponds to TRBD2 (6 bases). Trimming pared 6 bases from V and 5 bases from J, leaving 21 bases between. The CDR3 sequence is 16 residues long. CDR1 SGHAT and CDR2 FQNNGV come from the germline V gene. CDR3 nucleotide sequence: TGTGCCAGCAGGGGATTGAGGAGGGGCGCGGGAGATACGCAGTATTTT. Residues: CASRGLRRGAGDTQYF.